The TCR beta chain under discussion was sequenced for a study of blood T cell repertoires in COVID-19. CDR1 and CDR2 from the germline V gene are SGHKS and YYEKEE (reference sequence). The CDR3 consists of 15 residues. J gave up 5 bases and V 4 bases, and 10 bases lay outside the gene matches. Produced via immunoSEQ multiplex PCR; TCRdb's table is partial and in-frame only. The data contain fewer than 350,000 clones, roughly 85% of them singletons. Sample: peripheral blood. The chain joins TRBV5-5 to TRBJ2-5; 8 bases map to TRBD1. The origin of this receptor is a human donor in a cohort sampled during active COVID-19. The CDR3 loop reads CASSPTTGAGETQYF. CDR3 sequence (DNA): TGTGCCAGCAGCCCCACGACAGGGGCAGGCGAGACCCAGTACTTC.